This note documents a single TCR beta chain sequence. What it recognizes is unknown. TCRdb's copy holds only in-frame clones and misses some; the assay was immunoSEQ multiplex PCR. The sample holds some 480,000 clones, 70% to 90% seen once. The germline V gene has CDR1 GTSNPN and CDR2 SVGIG (reference sequence). This CDR3 is 15 amino acids long. The V gene lost 0 bases and the J gene lost 5 bases, with 16 bases spanning the gap. The data stem from a study of Ad26.COV2.S vaccination and SARS-CoV-2 variants. In the study overall: Ad26.COV2.S was injected intramuscularly once or twice, 56 days apart. Broader study findings: Placebo recipients had lower spike-specific TCR breadth than vaccine recipients.

Treatment reported: some 19 received Ad26.COV2.S at low or high dose, single or two shots; about 5 received placebo; per-sample allocation not given. Specimen acquisition occurred on day 63 following the initial vaccine or placebo injection. The administered vaccine (an Ad26 vector) expressed Wuhan-strain SARS-CoV-2 spike. This chain joins TRBV30 and TRBJ2-5; tentative D call: TRBD2 (6 bases). Sequenced material: peripheral blood, taken in a trial of Ad26.COV2.S vaccine versus placebo. The clonotype originates from a person between 18 and 65 years old who received the Ad26.COV2.S COVID-19 vaccine or a placebo. This CDR3 reads CAWSVLGGSAETQYF. The CDR3 DNA reads as TGTGCCTGGAGTGTACTTGGGGGGAGCGCGGAGACCCAGTACTTC.